This entry lists 18 T cell receptor beta chains sequenced from one sample in a study of siplizumab effects on memory and regulatory T cells. Libraries were prepared by immunoSEQ multiplex PCR; TCRdb keeps only in-frame clonotypes and omits some of them. This table holds 100,000 or so clones, 75% to 95% found once. Input material: CD4+ T cells sorted from blood. Receptors were obtained from a human donor in good health. Some clones in this sample may be carry-over from other donors' samples.

This chain joins TRBV10-1 and TRBJ2-7; D unresolved. The germline CDR1 and CDR2 sequences are WNHNN and SYGVQD (reference sequence). This CDR3 is built from 15 residues. V was pared by 3 bases and J by 1 base, with 13 bases between. The CDR3 coding sequence is TGCGCCAGCAGTGACCCCAGAGACCGGTCCTACGAGCAGTACTTC. This gives the protein CASSDPRDRSYEQYF.

This clone appeared once. This chain uses TRBV10-3 with TRBJ1-5; 7 bases are shared with TRBD1. CDR1 ENHRY and CDR2 SYGVKD come from the germline V gene. After removal of 0 bases from V and 3 bases from J, the junction contained 2 bases not matched to a gene. This CDR3 has 15 residues. The CDR3 sequence is CAISESGQNNQPQHF. CDR3 DNA: TGTGCCATCAGTGAGTCGGGACAGAACAATCAGCCCCAGCATTTT.

The V call is TRBV7-3, the J call TRBJ2-2; D gene uncertain. V gave up 5 bases and J gave up 6 bases, with 13 bases separating them. Looked up from germline, CDR1 is SGHTA and CDR2 is FQGTGA. The CDR3 consists of 14 residues. The CDR3 loop is CASSQDRLAGELFF. The CDR3 nucleotides are TGTGCCAGCAGCCAGGATCGCCTTGCCGGGGAGCTGTTTTTT.

The chain couples TRBV10-3 to TRBJ2-4; 7 positions agree with TRBD1. This CDR3 is built from 17 residues. V lost 4 bases to trimming and J lost 0 bases; unmatched junction nucleotides: 9. Germline V gene data show CDR1 as ENHRY and CDR2 as SYGVKD. The CDR3 DNA sequence: TGTGCCATCAGTGGATCTATCAGGACAGGAGCCAAAAACATTCAGTACTTC. This codes for CAISGSIRTGAKNIQYF.

This clone was seen just once. The V call is TRBV19, the J call TRBJ1-1, with D tentatively TRBD1 (6 bases). The germline CDR1 and CDR2 sequences are LNHDA and SQIVND (reference sequence). Trimming pared 6 bases from V and 7 bases from J, leaving 21 bases between. The CDR3 loop spans 15 amino acids. The CDR3 region is CASRSLGAGAFEAFF. The CDR3 nucleotides read TGTGCCAGTAGATCTCTTGGGGCAGGGGCTTTTGAAGCTTTCTTT.

The CDR3 loop is CASSLIPGADTDTQYF. The CDR3 DNA reads TGTGCCAGCAGCTTAATCCCAGGGGCGGACACAGATACGCAGTATTTT. The chain uses TRBV11-2 and TRBJ2-3, with D tentatively TRBD1 (6 bases). In germline, CDR1 is SGHAT, CDR2 FQNNGV. The CDR3 is 16 amino acids. The germline V and J ends were trimmed by 2 bases and 2 bases, with 14 bases remaining between them. Together with reference TRBV11-2 and TRBJ2-3, the CDR3 gives the full variable domain: EAGVAQSPRYKIIEKRQSVAFWCNPISGHATLYWYQQILGQGPKLLIQFQNNGVVDDSQLPKDRFSAERLKGVDSTLKIQPAKLEDSAVYLCASSLIPGADTDTQYFGPGTRLTVL.

In this sample, this clone turned up once. The V and J genes are TRBV6-6 and TRBJ1-1; D call uncertain. The germline gives CDR1 MNHNY, CDR2 SVGAGI (reference sequence). This CDR3 has 13 amino acids. V shed 2 bases and J shed 2 bases, with 6 bases lying between them. In DNA form, the CDR3 reads TGTGCCAGCAGTTACGGGATCAACACTGAAGCTTTCTTT. It yields the protein CASSYGINTEAFF.

This chain joins TRBV5-1 and TRBJ2-1; TRBD1 aligns across 9 bases. The V gene's germline CDR1 is SGHRS and CDR2 YFSETQ. Germline trimming cut 4 bases from V and 6 bases from J; bases unmatched to any gene: 8. The CDR3 is 15 amino acids. The DNA for the CDR3 is TGCGCCAGCAGCCCCGGACAGGGGAGGGTCAATGAGCAGTTCTTC. It codes for CASSPGQGRVNEQFF.

The V gene is TRBV7-8, the J gene TRBJ2-5; the D gene is possibly TRBD2 (6 bases). The CDR3 is made up of 14 amino acids. V gave up 5 bases and J gave up 5 bases, with 15 bases separating them. From germline, CDR1 is SGHVS and CDR2 FQNEAQ. CDR3 nucleotides: TGTGCCAGCAGCCCGTGGTCGGGGGAGGAGACCCAGTACTTC. Its protein is CASSPWSGEETQYF.

The J gene is TRBJ2-7, the V gene TRBV10-3; 16 bases are a match to TRBD2. Per germline, CDR1 ENHRY and CDR2 SYGVKD. The length of the CDR3 is 23 residues. Trimming removed 6 bases from V and 0 bases from J; junction bases left unmatched: 23. The CDR3 region is CAISPLGNPGLAGGKFGSYEQYF. The CDR3 DNA reads TGTGCCATCAGCCCTCTTGGTAACCCGGGACTAGCGGGAGGGAAATTTGGCTCCTACGAGCAGTACTTC.

This rearrangement joins TRBV9 to TRBJ1-2; no reliable D call. The CDR3 is 13 residues long. Trimming shortened V by 4 bases and J by 5 bases, and 12 bases separated the two germline ends. Germline V gene lookup returns CDR1 SGDLS and CDR2 YYNGEE. CDR3 amino acids: CASSYDAGYGYTF. As DNA, the CDR3 is TGTGCCAGCAGCTACGACGCTGGGTATGGCTACACCTTC. The whole variable domain, remainder taken from reference TRBV9 and TRBJ1-2, is DSGVTQTPKHLITATGQRVTLRCSPRSGDLSVYWYQQSLDQGLQFLIQYYNGEERAKGNILERFSAQQFPDLHSELNLSSLELGDSALYFCASSYDAGYGYTFGSGTRLTVV.

The V gene is TRBV6-1, the J gene TRBJ2-1, with D perhaps TRBD2 (6 bases). Germline V lookup: CDR1 MNHNS, CDR2 SASEGT. Trimming removed 8 bases at V and 0 bases at J, with 11 bases between. The CDR3 contains 14 residues. The CDR3: CASGATSSYNEQFF. The CDR3 DNA sequence: TGTGCCAGCGGGGCGACTAGCTCCTACAATGAGCAGTTCTTC.

This clone appeared a few times. The chain carries TRBV7-3 and TRBJ1-1; D perhaps matches TRBD1 (6 bases). Germline CDR1 and CDR2: SGHTA and FQGTGA. CDR3 size: 14 residues. The V and J ends lost 3 bases and 2 bases respectively, with 10 bases between them. CDR3 bases: TGTGCCAGCAGCTTTGCCGGGGGCAACACTGAAGCTTTCTTT. Amino acids: CASSFAGGNTEAFF.

The chain links TRBV21-1 to TRBJ1-5; the D segment call TRBD1 is taken from the table without a DNA check. TRBV21-1 represents a pseudogene. The CDR3 has 15 amino acids. The CDR3: CASTGNRAYNQPQHF. The CDR3, as DNA: TGTGCCAGCACCGGGAACAGGGCTTACAATCAGCCCCAGCATTTT.

A word on this clone: This same CDR3 is encoded by further DNA sequences in the sample. This chain connects TRBV18 to TRBJ2-7, with no clear D. The V end lost 0 bases, the J end lost 0 bases, and 3 bases lay between the germline ends. The CDR3 is 13 residues long. CDR1 is KGHSH, CDR2 LQKENI, per germline. The DNA of the CDR3 is TGTGCCAGCTCACCACCGGGCTCCTACGAGCAGTACTTC. Translation gives CASSPPGSYEQYF. Using reference TRBV18 and TRBJ2-7 for the parts outside the CDR3, the full variable domain is NAGVMQNPRHLVRRRGQEARLRCSPMKGHSHVYWYRQLPEEGLKFMVYLQKENIIDESGMPKERFSAEFPKEGPSILRIQQVVRGDSAAYFCASSPPGSYEQYFGPGTRLTVT.

J is TRBJ2-1 and V is TRBV5-1; 7 nucleotides match TRBD1. The V and J ends lost 6 bases and 3 bases, in that order; junction bases with no gene match: 9. Germline values: CDR1 SGHRS, CDR2 YFSETQ. The CDR3 runs 15 residues. CDR3 region: CASTTGASSYNEQFF. CDR3 sequence (DNA): TGCGCCAGCACCACAGGGGCTAGCAGCTACAATGAGCAGTTCTTC.

The chain uses TRBV7-3 and TRBJ1-2; 7 positions agree with TRBD1. CDR3 length: 13 residues. Germline V gene data show CDR1 as SGHTA and CDR2 as FQGTGA. V trimming: 4 bases; J trimming: 8 bases; junction bases outside the gene matches: 7. CDR3 DNA: TGTGCCAGCAGCTCAAGGCAGGGGGAGGGCTACACCTTC. Its translation is CASSSRQGEGYTF.

The sample holds one count of this clone. The V and J genes are TRBV25-1 and TRBJ2-2; D gene unclear. V lost 6 bases and J 7 bases, leaving 9 bases between the germline ends. Germline V lookup: CDR1 MGHDK, CDR2 SYGVNS. The CDR3 is 12 amino acids. CDR3 coding DNA: TGTGCCAGCAGGTTGCATGACGGGGAGCTGTTTTTT. Amino acids: CASRLHDGELFF.